This T cell receptor beta chain was recovered during a study of T cell repertoires in ileal Crohn's disease. Study overall: Biopsies of the neoterminal ileum at postoperative colonoscopy form M6 samples.

TCRB immunosequencing input was about 520 nanograms of biopsy DNA per sample. Using immunoSEQ multiplex PCR, the repertoire was profiled, and TCRdb retains in-frame clones only, with some absent. The sample records about 11,000 clones, over 60% being singletons. This clone came up once. Its antigen remains unknown. Germline values: CDR1 SQVTM, CDR2 ANQGSEA. The CDR3 totals 14 residues. Overall study findings and caveats: Compared with non-smokers, active smokers at surgery showed more clonal expansions.

Time point defined: neoterminal ileum biopsy at postoperative endoscopy, about 6 months after surgery. The receptor was isolated from an adult with Crohn's disease. The material sequenced was ileal tissue. V is TRBV29-1 and J is TRBJ1-1; D possibly corresponds to TRBD1 (5 bases). The CDR3: CTFQTALYNTEAFF. The CDR3 DNA follows: TGCACCTTCCAGACAGCCTTATACAACACTGAAGCTTTCTTT.